The rows below give T cell receptor beta chains drawn from one sample of a study of OX40 agonist ivuxolimab in advanced cancers. Clones were read by immunoSEQ multiplex PCR, and TCRdb kept only the in-frame ones, dropping some. The table includes about 40,000 clones, roughly 84% detected once. Specimen: CD4+ or CD8+ T cells sorted from blood, collected in a trial of the OX40 agonist ivuxolimab. Receptors were obtained from an adult with an advanced solid tumor such as melanoma, head and neck, liver or kidney cancer. CDR3s include the opening cysteine and the closing phenylalanine or tryptophan. The D gene is left open where the match is weak. The size entry is marked missing in some rows and otherwise reads once, few, many or a size class.

J gene: TRBJ1-1
D gene: .
clone size: once
V gene: TRBV7-9
CDR3 protein: CASSPVGSPEAFF
CDR3 DNA: TGTGCCAGCAGCCCCGTAGGCAGCCCTGAAGCTTTCTTT

J gene: TRBJ1-1
D gene: .
clone size: .
V gene: TRBV6-7
CDR3 protein: CASSSGYLLNTEAFF
CDR3 DNA: TGTGCCAGCAGTTCCGGATATCTATTGAACACTGAAGCTTTCTTT

J gene: TRBJ2-7
D gene: TRBD1
clone size: .
V gene: TRBV13
CDR3 protein: CASSLTGEAYEQYF
CDR3 DNA: TGTGCCAGCAGCTTAACAGGGGAAGCCTACGAGCAGTACTTC

J gene: TRBJ2-7
D gene: .
clone size: once
V gene: TRBV14
CDR3 protein: CASSQIVYEQYF
CDR3 DNA: TGTGCCAGCAGCCAAATCGTCTACGAGCAGTACTTC

J gene: TRBJ2-7
D gene: TRBD1
clone size: .
V gene: TRBV4-1
CDR3 protein: CASSHLLGGQGHEQYF
CDR3 DNA: TGCGCCAGCAGCCATTTACTAGGGGGCCAGGGTCACGAGCAGTACTTC

J gene: TRBJ2-2
D gene: TRBD2
clone size: .
V gene: TRBV5-1
CDR3 protein: CASSPWRERVGELFF
CDR3 DNA: TGCGCCAGCAGCCCCTGGCGGGAGAGGGTCGGGGAGCTGTTTTTT

J gene: TRBJ2-7
D gene: .
clone size: .
V gene: TRBV4-1
CDR3 protein: CASSQEGSVYEQYF
CDR3 DNA: TGCGCCAGCAGCCAGGAGGGATCGGTCTACGAGCAGTACTTC

J gene: TRBJ2-7
D gene: .
clone size: .
V gene: TRBV27
CDR3 protein: CASRPLGGRGAYEQYF
CDR3 DNA: TGTGCCAGCAGACCCTTAGGTGGGCGCGGCGCCTACGAGCAGTACTTC

J gene: TRBJ2-1
D gene: .
clone size: .
V gene: TRBV11-2
CDR3 protein: CASSRPNYNEQFF
CDR3 DNA: TGTGCCAGCAGCAGACCGAACTACAATGAGCAGTTCTTC

J gene: TRBJ2-1
D gene: TRBD2
clone size: .
V gene: TRBV5-4
CDR3 protein: CASSFTGASGRDEQFF
CDR3 DNA: TGTGCCAGCAGCTTTACGGGGGCTAGCGGGAGAGATGAGCAGTTCTTC

J gene: TRBJ1-1
D gene: .
clone size: .
V gene: TRBV4-3
CDR3 protein: CASSQAGNTEAFF
CDR3 DNA: TGCGCCAGCAGCCAAGCAGGGAACACTGAAGCTTTCTTT

J gene: TRBJ1-1
D gene: TRBD1
clone size: .
V gene: TRBV10-3
CDR3 protein: CAISESVGGQGRDTEAFF
CDR3 DNA: TGTGCCATCAGTGAATCCGTTGGGGGACAGGGAAGGGACACTGAAGCTTTCTTT

J gene: TRBJ2-7
D gene: .
clone size: once
V gene: TRBV6-5
CDR3 protein: CASRSTGVNEQYF
CDR3 DNA: TGTGCCAGCAGGTCCACTGGGGTAAACGAGCAGTACTTC

J gene: TRBJ2-5
D gene: .
clone size: .
V gene: TRBV6-5
CDR3 protein: CASSPLQGGAETQYF
CDR3 DNA: TGTGCCAGCAGCCCCCTACAGGGGGGGGCGGAGACCCAGTACTTC

J gene: TRBJ2-4
D gene: TRBD2
clone size: .
V gene: TRBV5-4
CDR3 protein: CASSFYSGGEYF
CDR3 DNA: TGTGCCAGCAGCTTTTATAGCGGGGGGGAGTACTTC

J gene: TRBJ2-1
D gene: .
clone size: .
V gene: TRBV19
CDR3 protein: CASVGGPEQFF
CDR3 DNA: TGTGCCAGTGTGGGGGGCCCTGAGCAGTTCTTC

J gene: TRBJ1-1
D gene: .
clone size: medium-sized
V gene: TRBV4-3
CDR3 protein: CASSQDLGDLNTEAFF
CDR3 DNA: TGCGCCAGCAGCCAAGATCTGGGGGACTTGAACACTGAAGCTTTCTTT

J gene: TRBJ1-3
D gene: .
clone size: .
V gene: TRBV15
CDR3 protein: CATSRDWGISGNTIYF
CDR3 DNA: TGTGCCACCAGCAGAGACTGGGGCATCTCTGGAAACACCATATATTTT

J gene: TRBJ1-1
D gene: .
clone size: medium-sized
V gene: TRBV19
CDR3 protein: CASSPGTGVGTEAFF
CDR3 DNA: TGTGCCAGTAGTCCAGGGACTGGAGTTGGCACTGAAGCTTTCTTT

J gene: TRBJ2-5
D gene: .
clone size: .
V gene: TRBV27
CDR3 protein: CASSSIGLGETQYF
CDR3 DNA: TGTGCCAGCAGTTCGATAGGGTTAGGGGAGACCCAGTACTTC

J gene: TRBJ1-1
D gene: .
clone size: medium-sized
V gene: TRBV5-1
CDR3 protein: CATQGGDLGNTEAFF
CDR3 DNA: TGCGCCACTCAAGGTGGGGACCTGGGGAACACTGAAGCTTTCTTT

J gene: TRBJ2-3
D gene: .
clone size: .
V gene: TRBV11-2
CDR3 protein: CASSSPGPQGDTQYF
CDR3 DNA: TGTGCCAGCAGCTCCCCGGGTCCACAGGGAGATACGCAGTATTTT

J gene: TRBJ1-1
D gene: .
clone size: .
V gene: TRBV4-2
CDR3 protein: CASNNRRWNTEAFF
CDR3 DNA: TGTGCCAGTAACAACAGGCGGTGGAACACTGAAGCTTTCTTT

J gene: TRBJ2-7
D gene: TRBD1
clone size: .
V gene: TRBV5-4
CDR3 protein: CASYDTTEQGREQYF
CDR3 DNA: TGTGCCAGCTACGATACAACAGAACAGGGGCGCGAGCAGTACTTC

J gene: TRBJ2-7
D gene: .
clone size: .
V gene: TRBV12-5
CDR3 protein: CASGLVLRTGDSYEQYF
CDR3 DNA: TGTGCTAGTGGTTTGGTACTTAGGACGGGAGACTCCTACGAGCAGTACTTC

J gene: TRBJ1-2
D gene: .
clone size: .
V gene: TRBV7-3
CDR3 protein: CASSLYSTALSKGYTF
CDR3 DNA: TGTGCCAGCAGCTTGTATTCCACAGCCCTATCAAAAGGCTACACCTTC

J gene: TRBJ1-2
D gene: .
clone size: .
V gene: TRBV5-4
CDR3 protein: CASSPGSYGYTF
CDR3 DNA: TGTGCCAGCAGCCCAGGGTCCTATGGCTACACCTTC

J gene: TRBJ2-6
D gene: .
clone size: .
V gene: TRBV5-6
CDR3 protein: CASSLAGHPGANVLTF
CDR3 DNA: TGTGCCAGCAGCTTGGCGGGACACCCTGGGGCCAACGTCCTGACTTTC

J gene: TRBJ2-2
D gene: .
clone size: .
V gene: TRBV4-2
CDR3 protein: CASTVDTGELFF
CDR3 DNA: TGTGCCAGCACCGTCGACACCGGGGAGCTGTTTTTT

J gene: TRBJ1-5
D gene: .
clone size: .
V gene: TRBV28
CDR3 protein: CASSVRVINQPQHF
CDR3 DNA: TGTGCCAGCAGCGTCAGGGTGATAAATCAGCCCCAGCATTTT

J gene: TRBJ2-3
D gene: .
clone size: .
V gene: TRBV4-1
CDR3 protein: CASSQEGEETQYF
CDR3 DNA: TGCGCCAGCAGCCAAGAAGGGGAAGAAACGCAGTATTTT

J gene: TRBJ1-2
D gene: .
clone size: few
V gene: TRBV19
CDR3 protein: CASLWGYGYTF
CDR3 DNA: TGTGCCAGTCTCTGGGGATATGGCTACACCTTC

J gene: TRBJ2-7
D gene: .
clone size: .
V gene: TRBV10-3
CDR3 protein: CAISVLQGHSYEQYF
CDR3 DNA: TGTGCCATCAGTGTCCTCCAGGGCCACTCCTACGAGCAGTACTTC

J gene: TRBJ2-4
D gene: .
clone size: .
V gene: TRBV7-2
CDR3 protein: CASSLERTSDIQYF
CDR3 DNA: TGTGCCAGCAGCTTAGAAAGGACATCGGACATTCAGTACTTC

J gene: TRBJ2-1
D gene: .
clone size: .
V gene: TRBV4-2
CDR3 protein: CASSQEEAARDNEQFF
CDR3 DNA: TGTGCCAGCAGCCAAGAAGAAGCGGCGAGGGACAATGAGCAGTTCTTC

J gene: TRBJ2-2
D gene: .
clone size: once
V gene: TRBV6-6
CDR3 protein: CASGREHGELFF
CDR3 DNA: TGTGCCAGCGGCCGGGAGCACGGGGAGCTGTTTTTT

J gene: TRBJ1-1
D gene: TRBD1
clone size: .
V gene: TRBV27
CDR3 protein: CASSRTGRAEAFF
CDR3 DNA: TGTGCCAGCAGTCGGACAGGCAGAGCTGAAGCTTTCTTT

J gene: TRBJ1-1
D gene: TRBD1
clone size: .
V gene: TRBV19
CDR3 protein: CASSSARGLFGTEAFF
CDR3 DNA: TGTGCCAGTAGTAGCGCCAGGGGGCTCTTTGGCACTGAAGCTTTCTTT

J gene: TRBJ1-1
D gene: TRBD1
clone size: .
V gene: TRBV9
CDR3 protein: CASSGRQGGTEAFF
CDR3 DNA: TGTGCCAGCAGCGGCAGACAGGGAGGCACTGAAGCTTTCTTT

J gene: TRBJ2-4
D gene: TRBD1
clone size: .
V gene: TRBV19
CDR3 protein: CASRPKQGAAKNIQYF
CDR3 DNA: TGTGCCAGTAGACCAAAACAGGGGGCGGCCAAAAACATTCAGTACTTC

J gene: TRBJ1-3
D gene: .
clone size: .
V gene: TRBV19
CDR3 protein: CASGESSGNTIYF
CDR3 DNA: TGTGCCAGTGGTGAATCTTCTGGAAACACCATATATTTT

J gene: TRBJ2-3
D gene: .
clone size: .
V gene: TRBV6-4
CDR3 protein: CASSPSGSTDTQYF
CDR3 DNA: TGTGCCAGCAGTCCAAGCGGGTCTACAGATACGCAGTATTTT

J gene: TRBJ1-1
D gene: .
clone size: .
V gene: TRBV23-1
CDR3 protein: CASRRERGANTEAFF
CDR3 DNA: TGCGCCAGCAGGCGCGAAAGGGGCGCGAACACTGAAGCTTTCTTT

J gene: TRBJ2-1
D gene: .
clone size: once
V gene: TRBV6-5
CDR3 protein: CASSPGMQQFF
CDR3 DNA: TGTGCCAGCTCCCCAGGGATGCAGCAGTTCTTC

J gene: TRBJ1-2
D gene: .
clone size: .
V gene: TRBV13
CDR3 protein: CASSLGYAALGYTF
CDR3 DNA: TGTGCCAGCAGCTTAGGATATGCAGCCCTCGGCTACACCTTC

J gene: TRBJ2-3
D gene: .
clone size: .
V gene: TRBV19
CDR3 protein: CASSISGSSGLTDTQYF
CDR3 DNA: TGTGCCAGTAGTATATCGGGTTCCAGCGGACTCACAGATACGCAGTATTTT